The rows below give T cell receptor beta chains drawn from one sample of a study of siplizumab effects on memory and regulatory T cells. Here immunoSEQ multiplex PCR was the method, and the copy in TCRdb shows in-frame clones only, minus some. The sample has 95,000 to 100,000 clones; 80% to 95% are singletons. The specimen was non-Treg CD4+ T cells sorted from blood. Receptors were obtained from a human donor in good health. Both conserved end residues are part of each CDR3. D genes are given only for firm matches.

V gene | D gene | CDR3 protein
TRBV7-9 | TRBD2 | CASSPTSGRSPYEQYF
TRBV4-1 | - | CASSLSGTHQETQYF
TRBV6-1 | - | CASSENGVNNEKLFF
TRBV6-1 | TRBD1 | CASSGQGLDGYTF
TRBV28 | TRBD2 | CASKTSGNLMYNEQFF
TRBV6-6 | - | CASSYGNYGYTF
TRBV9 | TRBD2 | CASSEGLFSYNEQFF
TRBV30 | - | CAWSDGLFKGTHQPQHF
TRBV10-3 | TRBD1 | CAISEGQGPYNEQFF
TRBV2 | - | CASSDPAAAANYGYTF
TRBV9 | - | CASSEGTGSSYEQYF
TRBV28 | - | CASSLRVLGNTIYF
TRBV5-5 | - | CASSREGSTDTQYF
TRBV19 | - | CASSMLIYTEAFF
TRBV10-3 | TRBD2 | CAIRKGLAGADTQYF
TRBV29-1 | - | CSCQENTEAFF
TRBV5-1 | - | CASSLDAITDTQYF